Following are 10 T cell receptor beta chains from one sample sequenced in a study of CD8 T cells in ankylosing spondylitis. Using its own MiXCR run on the 5' RACE reads, TCRdb lists one record per CDR3 protein. This table holds some 37,000 distinct CDR3 sequences, over 10% found once. Sequencing was carried out using synovial fluid, either unsorted or a sorted T cell fraction (not recorded which). Every receptor here comes from a male donor with ankylosing spondylitis.

The chain joins TRBV27 to TRBJ2-7; D may be TRBD1 (6 bases). V was trimmed by 0 bases and J by 6 bases, leaving 9 bases between them. CDR1 is MNHEY and CDR2 is SMNVEV in the germline V gene (reference sequence). This CDR3 has 13 amino acids. The DNA of the CDR3 is TGTGCCAGCAGTTTATCGATAGGGGGCGAGCAGTACTTC. Protein sequence: CASSLSIGGEQYF.

This chain connects TRBV12-3 or TRBV12-4 to TRBJ1-4; 8 bases are shared with TRBD1. V lost 3 bases to trimming and J lost 4 bases; unmatched junction nucleotides: 7. The CDR3 covers 16 residues. The CDR3 region is CASSFHAGGGNEKLFF. Written as DNA, the CDR3 is TGTGCCAGCAGTTTCCACGCAGGGGGCGGTAATGAAAAACTGTTTTTT.

This clonotype was counted only a few times. The chain uses TRBV6-1 and TRBJ1-1, with unresolved D. Germline V gene lookup returns CDR1 MNHNS and CDR2 SASEGT. The CDR3 contains 13 residues. V lost 6 bases to trimming and J lost 0 bases, with 8 bases between them. This CDR3 is CASSPFLNTEAFF. As DNA, the CDR3 is TGTGCCAGCAGCCCGTTCTTGAACACTGAAGCTTTCTTT.

This clonotype appeared a few times. CDR3 bases: TGCAGTGCTAGGCAGTTAGAACAGGAAGCTCAGCCCCAGCATTTT. Amino acids: CSARQLEQEAQPQHF. This chain joins TRBV20-1 and TRBJ1-5; D possibly corresponds to TRBD1 (5 bases). Trimming left V 3 bases short and J 6 bases short, with 18 bases between. Looked up from germline, CDR1 is DFQATT and CDR2 is SNEGSKA (reference sequence). The CDR3 contains 15 residues.

This clonotype was detected a few times. CDR3 sequence: CASSDTKHRGTGELFF. The CDR3 nucleotides are TGTGCCAGCAGTGACACCAAGCACAGGGGCACCGGGGAGCTGTTTTTT. This chain joins TRBV25-1 and TRBJ2-2, with 7 bases lining up with TRBD1. This CDR3 region has 16 residues. V was clipped by 3 bases and J by 4 bases; unmatched bases: 8. Germline CDR1 reads MGHDK; CDR2 reads SYGVNS.

This chain links TRBV6-1 with TRBJ2-6; perhaps TRBD2 as D (6 bases). Germline V gene sequence: CDR1 MNHNS, CDR2 SASEGT. The CDR3 runs 14 residues. V was cut by 8 bases and J by 3 bases, with 11 bases left in between. The CDR3 sequence: CASDDGSGANVLTF. CDR3 coding DNA: TGTGCCAGCGATGACGGGAGTGGGGCCAACGTCCTGACTTTC.

This clonotype occurred many times. The chain has TRBV12-3 or TRBV12-4 and TRBJ2-3; 8 positions agree with TRBD2. This CDR3 spans 14 amino acids. V was pared by 6 bases and J by 6 bases, with 8 bases of the junction left unmatched. In DNA form, the CDR3 reads TGTGCCAGCAGACCCTATCGGGGGGGGGATACGCAGTATTTT. Protein sequence: CASRPYRGGDTQYF.

Only a few counts were recorded for this clonotype. The chain couples TRBV27 to TRBJ1-2, with TRBD1 as a possible D gene (5 bases). V was clipped by 6 bases and J by 8 bases, with 22 bases between them. Germline CDR1 reads MNHEY; CDR2 reads SMNVEV (reference sequence). The CDR3 spans 15 residues. The CDR3 region has the DNA TGTGCCAGCAGCTCCGTGGGGCAGAACCTTATGGGCTACACCTTC. As protein: CASSSVGQNLMGYTF.

This chain connects TRBV5-6 to TRBJ1-2, with D perhaps matching TRBD1 (5 bases). The V gene's germline CDR1 is SGHDT and CDR2 YYEEEE. The CDR3 is 15 residues long. V was shortened by 0 bases and J by 5 bases, with 14 bases between the two germline ends. The CDR3 DNA reads TGTGCCAGCAGCTTGGGGCTAAGGGGCGGATATGGCTACACCTTC. Protein sequence: CASSLGLRGGYGYTF.

This clonotype has at least ten counts. The gene calls are TRBV4-3 and TRBJ2-1; D is perhaps TRBD2 (5 bases). The germline V gene has CDR1 LGHNA and CDR2 YSLEER. CDR3 length equals 15 residues. V dropped 0 bases and J dropped 5 bases, with 11 bases sitting between them. The CDR3 DNA follows: TGCGCCAGCAGCCAAGATTGGACTGGCAACAATGAGCAGTTCTTC. It yields the protein CASSQDWTGNNEQFF.